Below, one TCR beta chain is given with its context. This entry belongs to a study of OX40 agonist ivuxolimab in advanced cancers. Unmatched junction bases numbered 5, after V lost 7 bases and J lost 6 bases. Germline-derived CDR1 and CDR2 are MNHNS and SASEGT. The CDR3 length is 14 residues. The repertoire was sequenced with immunoSEQ multiplex PCR; TCRdb's copy has only in-frame clones and lacks some. The sample lists approximately 94,000 clones, 85% to 95% seen once, with roughly 0.56% in the top ten. The receptor was isolated from an adult with an advanced solid tumor such as melanoma, head and neck, liver or kidney cancer. Sequenced here: CD4+ or CD8+ T cells sorted from blood, sampled in a trial of the OX40 agonist ivuxolimab. V is TRBV6-1 and J is TRBJ2-2; TRBD1 matches at 10 bases. The CDR3 DNA reads TGTGCCAGCAACCGGGACAGGGGTTCCGGGGAGCTGTTTTTT. It yields the protein CASNRDRGSGELFF.